This T cell receptor (beta chain) was identified during a study of radiotherapy plus CTLA-4 blockade in lung cancer. The wider study: In 18% of patients, objective responses were seen; 30% to 35% had disease control. Findings and limits, study-wide: Tumor-derived TCR clones expanded in blood after radiotherapy plus ipilimumab.

Focal radiation and CTLA-4 blockade (ipilimumab) were tested in chemo-refractory metastatic non-small-cell lung cancer patients. The data were produced by immunoSEQ multiplex PCR, yet TCRdb's version contains in-frame clones alone and is incomplete. The sample consists of about 98,000 clones, around 86% of them appearing once. On this clone itself: Its target is not known.

Germline CDR1 reads MNHEY; CDR2 reads SMNVEV (reference sequence). The CDR3 contains 16 residues. The junction had 8 bases not matched to a gene; V was cut back by 3 bases and J by 2 bases. The chain uses TRBV27 and TRBJ2-3, with 7 bases matching TRBD1. This TCR came from a human donor with non-small cell lung cancer who had a partial response to radiotherapy plus ipilimumab. The sequencing used peripheral blood, collected from a patient treated with radiotherapy plus ipilimumab. The CDR3 spells CASSFLRTGPTDTQYF. Here the CDR3 DNA reads TGTGCCAGCAGTTTCCTCCGGACAGGCCCCACAGATACGCAGTATTTT.